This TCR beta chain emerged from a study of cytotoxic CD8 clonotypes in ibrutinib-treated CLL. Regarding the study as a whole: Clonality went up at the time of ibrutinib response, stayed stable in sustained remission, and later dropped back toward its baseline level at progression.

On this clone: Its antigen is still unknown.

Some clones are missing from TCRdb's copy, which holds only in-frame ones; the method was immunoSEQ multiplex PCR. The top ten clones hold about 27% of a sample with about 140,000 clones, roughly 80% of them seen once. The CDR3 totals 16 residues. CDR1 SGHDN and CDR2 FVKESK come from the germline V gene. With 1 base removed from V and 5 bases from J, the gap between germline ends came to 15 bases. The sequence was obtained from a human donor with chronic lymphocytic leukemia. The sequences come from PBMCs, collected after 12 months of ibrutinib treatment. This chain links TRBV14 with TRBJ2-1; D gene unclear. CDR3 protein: CASSQGSFFSNNEQFF. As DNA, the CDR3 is TGTGCCAGCAGCCAAGGGTCCTTTTTTAGTAACAATGAGCAGTTCTTC. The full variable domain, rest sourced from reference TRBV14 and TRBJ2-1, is EAGVTQFPSHSVIEKGQTVTLRCDPISGHDNLYWYRRVMGKEIKFLLHFVKESKQDESGMPNNRFLAERTGGTYSTLKVQPAELEDSGVYFCASSQGSFFSNNEQFFGPGTRLTVL.